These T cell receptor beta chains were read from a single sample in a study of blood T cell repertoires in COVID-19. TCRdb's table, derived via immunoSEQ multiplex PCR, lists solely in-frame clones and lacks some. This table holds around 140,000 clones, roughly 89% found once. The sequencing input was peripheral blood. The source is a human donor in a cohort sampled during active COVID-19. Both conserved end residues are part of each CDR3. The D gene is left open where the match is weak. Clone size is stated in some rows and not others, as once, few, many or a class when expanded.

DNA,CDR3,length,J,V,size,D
TGTGCCAGCAGGAAAATAACAGTCTCGAAAGCTTTCTTT,CASRKITVSKAFF,13,TRBJ1-1,TRBV12-3/TRBV12-4,once,.
TGTGCCAGCAGTTACTCACAGGCGAACACTGAAGCTTTCTTT,CASSYSQANTEAFF,14,TRBJ1-1,TRBV6-5,.,.
TGCGCCAGCAGCGTTAGCGGTGAGCGCACAGATACGCAGTATTTT,CASSVSGERTDTQYF,15,TRBJ2-3,TRBV5-1,.,.
TGCGCCAGCAGCTTTCAGGGGAACCTAGAGACCCAGTACTTC,CASSFQGNLETQYF,14,TRBJ2-5,TRBV5-1,few,.
TGTGCCAGCTCACCAAGGCCGGGGGTTGACAATGAGCAGTTCTTC,CASSPRPGVDNEQFF,15,TRBJ2-1,TRBV18,.,.
TGTGCCAGCAGCTCGGCAGGGTCGACCTACGAGCAGTACTTC,CASSSAGSTYEQYF,14,TRBJ2-7,TRBV7-8,.,.
TGTGCCAGCAGTCTAAGCGGGGGGGCCGGGTCCCAGTACTTC,CASSLSGGAGSQYF,14,TRBJ2-5,TRBV6-2/TRBV6-3,.,TRBD2
TGCGCCAGCAGCTTGGCCGGGCAGGGGACTGGAAACACCATATATTTT,CASSLAGQGTGNTIYF,16,TRBJ1-3,TRBV5-1,.,.
TGTGCCAGCAGCTTGGTCACAGCAGCTAATGGCTACACCTTC,CASSLVTAANGYTF,14,TRBJ1-2,TRBV5-5,many,.
TGTGCCAGCAGCCTCGCCTGGGGACACCCGACGAATTCACCCCTCCACTTT,CASSLAWGHPTNSPLHF,17,TRBJ1-6,TRBV21-1,.,.
TGTGCCATCAGTGGGGGGACAATCACAGATACGCAGTATTTT,CAISGGTITDTQYF,14,TRBJ2-3,TRBV10-3,.,.
TGTGCCAGCAGTTACAGGGAGAATTCCTACGAGCAGTACTTC,CASSYRENSYEQYF,14,TRBJ2-7,TRBV6-5,.,.
TGCGCCAGCAGTACCGGGGGGAACAGGGCTGGATGCACCTTC,CASSTGGNRAGCTF,14,TRBJ1-2,TRBV4-1,.,.
TGTGCCAGCAGTTACACGGACAGTTCCTACGAGCAGTACTTC,CASSYTDSSYEQYF,14,TRBJ2-7,TRBV6-5,.,.
TGTGCCACCAGCAGAGAATTTGCGACAGGGGACTCACCCCTCCACTTT,CATSREFATGDSPLHF,16,TRBJ1-6,TRBV15,.,TRBD1
TGTGCCAGCTCACTAAATCAGGGGGGCACTGAAGCTTTCTTT,CASSLNQGGTEAFF,14,TRBJ1-1,TRBV18,.,TRBD1
TGTGCCAGCAGTTTATTTTGGGGAGACAATCAGCCCCAGCATTTT,CASSLFWGDNQPQHF,15,TRBJ1-5,TRBV27,.,.
TGTGCCAGCAGGGACCTGGGACAGGGAGGCAATGAGCAGTTCTTC,CASRDLGQGGNEQFF,15,TRBJ2-1,TRBV6-5,.,TRBD1
TGCGCCAGCAGCCCCACCGGGACAGCGGGCTACAATGAGCAGTTCTTC,CASSPTGTAGYNEQFF,16,TRBJ2-1,TRBV4-1,.,.
TGCGCCAGCAGCCAAGTAGCTGGCTATGGCTACACCTTC,CASSQVAGYGYTF,13,TRBJ1-2,TRBV4-1,.,.
TGTGCCAGCAGCCGAAGACAGGGAACCAACTATGGCTACACCTTC,CASSRRQGTNYGYTF,15,TRBJ1-2,TRBV3-1/TRBV3-2,.,TRBD1
TGCGCCAGCAGCCCAACATCCTACACTGAAGCTTTCTTT,CASSPTSYTEAFF,13,TRBJ1-1,TRBV4-3,.,.
TGTGCCAGCAGCCTCGGACTAGGCCTCAGCACAGATACGCAGTATTTT,CASSLGLGLSTDTQYF,16,TRBJ2-3,TRBV5-8,once,TRBD2
TGCAGTGCTAGTCGGTGGAACTATGGCTACACCTTC,CSASRWNYGYTF,12,TRBJ1-2,TRBV20-1,.,.
TGTGCCAGCAGCTTGGGAATTAAGCGGTGGCCCCAGCATTTT,CASSLGIKRWPQHF,14,TRBJ1-5,TRBV7-2,.,.
TGTGCCAGCAGCTTAGCTTCTCGGTGGACTGGAGCTTTCTTT,CASSLASRWTGAFF,14,TRBJ1-1,TRBV7-8,.,.
TGTGCCAGCAGCAAAGTTAGGGGGCCGCGAAATCATGAGCAGTTCTTC,CASSKVRGPRNHEQFF,16,TRBJ2-1,TRBV21-1,.,.
TGTGCCAGCACTAGACAGGGCCCGGACGTAGCTTTCTTT,CASTRQGPDVAFF,13,TRBJ1-1,TRBV2,.,TRBD1
TGTGCCAGTAGCACCACAGGGGGCCTCCCTGAAGCTTTCTTT,CASSTTGGLPEAFF,14,TRBJ1-1,TRBV19,.,TRBD1
TGCAGCGTTGCAGTCGGGGGGCGGGGAGATACGCAGTATTTT,CSVAVGGRGDTQYF,14,TRBJ2-3,TRBV29-1,.,.
TGTGCCAGCAGCTCCTTCAGTGGGGAGCTGTTTTTT,CASSSFSGELFF,12,TRBJ2-2,TRBV7-2,.,.
TGTGCCAGCAGCTTTGCAGGGGTGGCAGATACGCAGTATTTT,CASSFAGVADTQYF,14,TRBJ2-3,TRBV7-3,many,.
TGTGCCAGCGGCGACCCTAGCGGGTCTGCGGAAGATACGCAGTATTTT,CASGDPSGSAEDTQYF,16,TRBJ2-3,TRBV14,.,TRBD2
TGTGCCAGCAGCCCCGGGGATGGTGGCACTGAAGCTTTCTTT,CASSPGDGGTEAFF,14,TRBJ1-1,TRBV7-8,.,.
TGTGCCAGCAGCCAAGATATTACGGGAGTAATCAACGAGCAGTACTTC,CASSQDITGVINEQYF,16,TRBJ2-7,TRBV3-1/TRBV3-2,.,.
TGTGCCAGCAGTTACTCAAGCGGGGACCGTCAAGAGACCCAGTACTTC,CASSYSSGDRQETQYF,16,TRBJ2-5,TRBV6-5,.,TRBD2
TGTGCCATCAGTGAGCTTCAGACAGGGGCAACTAATGAAAAACTGTTTTTT,CAISELQTGATNEKLFF,17,TRBJ1-4,TRBV10-3,.,TRBD1
TGTGCCAGCAGCCTGGGGGGCGCGGATACGCAGTATTTT,CASSLGGADTQYF,13,TRBJ2-3,TRBV5-4,.,.
TGCGCCAGCAGCCAAGGTCGACAGGGGAAACCCTACGAGCAGTACTTC,CASSQGRQGKPYEQYF,16,TRBJ2-7,TRBV4-1,.,TRBD1
TGTGCCAGCAGGGGACTGAGCTCCTACAATGAGCAGTTCTTC,CASRGLSSYNEQFF,14,TRBJ2-1,TRBV6-5,.,.
TGCGCCAGCAGCTTGGAAGGGGTCGGTGGCTACACCTTC,CASSLEGVGGYTF,13,TRBJ1-2,TRBV5-1,.,.
TGTGCCAGCAGGGCTAGCGGGGGGCCGGGAGAGACCCAGTACTTC,CASRASGGPGETQYF,15,TRBJ2-5,TRBV7-8,.,TRBD2
TGTGCCAGCAGTGAGGGTGACGGGGAAAAACTGTTTTTT,CASSEGDGEKLFF,13,TRBJ1-4,TRBV2,.,.
TGTGCCATCAGTGAGCCCCCAGGTTCCTCCTACGAGCAGTACTTC,CAISEPPGSSYEQYF,15,TRBJ2-7,TRBV10-3,.,.
TGTGCCAGCAGCTTGGGGGCAAGAAACACCATATATTTT,CASSLGARNTIYF,13,TRBJ1-3,TRBV5-6,.,.
TGCAGCGTATCAAAAAGCGGGGGGGCTGTCACCGGGGAGCTGTTTTTT,CSVSKSGGAVTGELFF,16,TRBJ2-2,TRBV29-1,.,TRBD2
TGTGCCAGCAGCCCAGGGACAGGCATGAACTATGGCTACACCTTC,CASSPGTGMNYGYTF,15,TRBJ1-2,TRBV7-3,.,TRBD1
TGTGCCAGCACCGTGACAGGGGGCTCCTACGAGCAGTACTTC,CASTVTGGSYEQYF,14,TRBJ2-7,TRBV27,.,TRBD1